Shown below are 7 T cell receptor beta chains from a single sample sequenced in a study of metastatic and nonmetastatic thyroid tumors. Every patient was untreated before thyroid surgery. TCRdb used MiXCR to call clones anew from the PCR reads. The repertoire consists of approximately 5,000 clones, with roughly a third occurring once and the leading ten covering roughly 17%. Sample: tumor tissue. These receptors were obtained from a male donor with papillary thyroid cancer or a benign thyroid nodule (not recorded which). Some clones in this sample may be carry-over from other donors' samples.

J is TRBJ1-4 and V is TRBV20-1; possibly TRBD1 for D (5 bases). This CDR3 is built from 13 residues. Trimming stripped 7 bases from V and 7 bases from J, with 16 bases between. Germline lookup yields CDR1 DFQATT and CDR2 SNEGSKA (reference sequence). This CDR3 reads CSVPGGASEKLFF. The CDR3, as DNA: TGCAGTGTCCCGGGTGGGGCTAGTGAAAAACTGTTTTTT.

In its sample, this clone is medium-sized (0.01 to 0.1%). This rearrangement joins TRBV28 to TRBJ2-1; 7 bases line up with TRBD2. Germline V gene lookup returns CDR1 MDHEN and CDR2 SYDVKM. The CDR3 sequence is 12 residues long. Trimming removed 2 bases from V and 12 bases from J; junction bases left unmatched: 4. CDR3 sequence (DNA): TGTGCCAGCAGTTTAGGCAGGGAGGGGCAGTTCTTC. It codes for CASSLGREGQFF.

This clone was observed many times. This could be a read error, since a much larger clone is one nucleotide away. The chain joins TRBV9 to TRBJ2-1, with TRBD2 matching over 9 bases. CDR3 length: 17 amino acids. The V gene end was trimmed by 3 bases and the J gene end by 4 bases; junction bases not matched to a gene: 11. Germline CDR1 SGDLS, CDR2 YYNGEE. The CDR3 nucleotides read TGTGCCAGCAGCGAAGCGGTAGCGGGGGCAAATTACAATGAGCAGTTCTTC. Translating it yields CASSEAVAGANYNEQFF. The whole variable domain, remainder taken from reference TRBV9 and TRBJ2-1, is DSGVTQTPKHLITATGQRVTLRCSPRSGDLSVYWYQQSLDQGLQFLIQYYNGEERAKGNILERFSAQQFPDLHSELNLSSLELGDSALYFCASSEAVAGANYNEQFFGPGTRLTVL.

This clone showed up just a few times. The CDR3 DNA reads as TGTGCCAGCAGTGAAGGGGCTACGACCGGGGAGCTGTTTTTT. As protein: CASSEGATTGELFF. The chain uses TRBV6-1 and TRBJ2-2; D unclear. Germline V CDR1 and CDR2: MNHNS, SASEGT. Trimming cost V 1 base and J 5 bases, with 8 bases left between them. The CDR3 has 14 amino acids.

The chain carries TRBV6-2 or TRBV6-3 and TRBJ2-7; D is ambiguous. The CDR3 consists of 13 residues. The germline gives CDR1 MNHEY, CDR2 SVGEGT. Between the trimmed V and J ends, which lost 5 bases and 3 bases, there was a span of 11 bases. CDR3 sequence (DNA): TGTGCCAGCAGTGCTCATACCAACTACGAGCAGTACTTC. Translating it yields CASSAHTNYEQYF.

The rearrangement joins TRBV4-1 to TRBJ1-5, with TRBD1 matching over 7 bases. This CDR3 has 13 residues. The V gene end was trimmed by 0 bases and the J gene end by 11 bases; junction bases not matched to a gene: 4. Germline CDR1 reads MGHRA; CDR2 reads YSYEKL. As DNA, the CDR3 is TGCGCCAGCAGCCAAGACCTAGACAGGGCCCAGCATTTT. Its protein is CASSQDLDRAQHF.

The J gene is TRBJ2-7, the V gene TRBV6-1; a weak D match, TRBD1 (6 bases). This CDR3 contains 13 residues. V was cut by 6 bases and J by 4 bases, with 13 bases left in between. The germline gives CDR1 MNHNS, CDR2 SASEGT. The CDR3 nucleotides are TGTGCCAGCAGGAGAACAGGGATTTACGAGCAGTACTTC. Protein product: CASRRTGIYEQYF.